The rows below give T cell receptor beta chains drawn from one sample of a study of blood T cell repertoires in COVID-19. Profiled with immunoSEQ multiplex PCR; TCRdb holds only in-frame clones, not every one. Found here are 180,000 or so clones, roughly 81% of them singletons; the top ten hold roughly 7.1%. Sequenced sample: peripheral blood. The receptors originated from a man aged 35-49 years who had recovered from COVID-19. Each CDR3 is given with its conserved first and last residue. D genes are given only for firm matches. The listing skips clone size in some rows; elsewhere it reads once, few, many or a size class.

V: TRBV6-5
D: .
size: .
J: TRBJ2-5
CDR3: CATEAYSGETQYF
DNA: TGTGCCACCGAGGCGTACAGCGGGGAGACCCAGTACTTC

V: TRBV11-2
D: TRBD1
size: .
J: TRBJ2-5
CDR3: CASSLDRISGGQETQYF
DNA: TGTGCCAGCAGCTTAGACAGGATATCAGGGGGCCAAGAGACCCAGTACTTC

V: TRBV7-9
D: TRBD2
size: .
J: TRBJ2-1
CDR3: CASSRSGSYAQFF
DNA: TGTGCCAGCAGCCGTAGCGGGAGTTACGCCCAGTTCTTC

V: TRBV9
D: .
size: .
J: TRBJ2-1
CDR3: CASSARNEQFF
DNA: TGTGCCAGCAGCGCGCGTAATGAGCAGTTCTTC

V: TRBV7-6
D: .
size: .
J: TRBJ2-5
CDR3: CASSSQGVETQYF
DNA: TGTGCCAGCAGCTCTCAGGGTGTAGAGACCCAGTACTTC

V: TRBV6-2/TRBV6-3
D: .
size: few
J: TRBJ1-5
CDR3: CASSPLERNQPQHF
DNA: TGTGCCAGCAGCCCGCTTGAGAGGAATCAGCCCCAGCATTTT

V: TRBV6-2/TRBV6-3
D: TRBD2
size: once
J: TRBJ2-1
CDR3: CASSYRSGGISNEQFF
DNA: TGTGCCAGCAGTTACCGGAGCGGGGGGATATCCAATGAGCAGTTCTTC

V: TRBV10-3
D: TRBD1
size: .
J: TRBJ2-1
CDR3: CAISPGQLLNEQFF
DNA: TGTGCCATCAGTCCGGGACAGCTTCTCAATGAGCAGTTCTTC

V: TRBV6-5
D: .
size: many
J: TRBJ2-2
CDR3: CASSYARVDSGELFF
DNA: TGTGCCAGCAGTTACGCCCGGGTAGATTCCGGGGAGCTGTTTTTT

V: TRBV28
D: .
size: .
J: TRBJ1-5
CDR3: CASSEPRGGPQHF
DNA: TGTGCCAGCAGTGAACCGCGGGGGGGGCCCCAGCATTTT

V: TRBV30
D: TRBD1
size: .
J: TRBJ1-2
CDR3: CAWSGRTGDFYGYTF
DNA: TGTGCCTGGAGTGGGCGGACAGGGGACTTCTATGGCTACACCTTC

V: TRBV5-1
D: .
size: .
J: TRBJ2-5
CDR3: CASGLVQETQYF
DNA: TGCGCCAGTGGACTGGTGCAAGAGACCCAGTACTTC

V: TRBV19
D: .
size: few
J: TRBJ1-5
CDR3: CASEGGSNQPQHF
DNA: TGTGCCAGTGAGGGGGGGAGCAATCAGCCCCAGCATTTT

V: TRBV20-1
D: .
size: .
J: TRBJ1-1
CDR3: CSASHRRAGAVNGRTEAFF
DNA: TGCAGTGCTAGTCACAGACGCGCAGGAGCGGTTAATGGGCGGACTGAAGCTTTCTTT

V: TRBV4-3
D: TRBD1
size: .
J: TRBJ2-3
CDR3: CASSQDPGGQGTDTQYF
DNA: TGCGCCAGCAGCCAAGATCCGGGGGGACAGGGGACAGATACGCAGTATTTT

V: TRBV7-2
D: .
size: .
J: TRBJ1-2
CDR3: CASSLWAESGGYTF
DNA: TGTGCCAGCAGCCTCTGGGCGGAAAGCGGTGGCTACACCTTC

V: TRBV28
D: .
size: .
J: TRBJ2-1
CDR3: CASNLVYHEQFF
DNA: TGTGCCAGCAATTTGGTCTATCATGAGCAGTTCTTC

V: TRBV18
D: TRBD1
size: .
J: TRBJ1-2
CDR3: CASSAVNPSGTGGRPGYTF
DNA: TGTGCCAGCTCAGCAGTCAACCCCTCCGGGACAGGGGGCCGTCCCGGCTACACCTTC

V: TRBV11-2
D: .
size: .
J: TRBJ1-4
CDR3: CASSLFAGTNEKLFF
DNA: TGTGCCAGCAGCTTATTCGCAGGGACTAATGAAAAACTGTTTTTT

V: TRBV29-1
D: TRBD2
size: .
J: TRBJ2-2
CDR3: CSAQTRLAGGPSGELFF
DNA: TGCAGCGCCCAAACCCGACTAGCGGGAGGGCCGTCCGGGGAGCTGTTTTTT

V: TRBV21-1
D: .
size: .
J: TRBJ2-1
CDR3: CASSTGQKLDEQFF
DNA: TGTGCCAGCAGCACCGGACAAAAACTTGATGAGCAGTTCTTC

V: TRBV18
D: .
size: .
J: TRBJ1-5
CDR3: CASSPSANNQPQHF
DNA: TGTGCCAGCTCACCATCTGCGAATAATCAGCCCCAGCATTTT

V: TRBV5-6
D: .
size: .
J: TRBJ2-7
CDR3: CASSRITSYEQYF
DNA: TGTGCCAGCAGCCGAATTACAAGCTACGAGCAGTACTTC

V: TRBV7-3
D: TRBD1
size: .
J: TRBJ2-5
CDR3: CASSFVEVDRGRETQYF
DNA: TGTGCCAGCAGCTTTGTAGAGGTGGACAGGGGGAGGGAGACCCAGTACTTC

V: TRBV10-3
D: .
size: .
J: TRBJ2-7
CDR3: CATIADRKSYEQYF
DNA: TGTGCCACCATAGCAGACAGGAAGTCCTACGAGCAGTACTTC

V: TRBV14
D: TRBD1
size: .
J: TRBJ2-7
CDR3: CASSPTGTGEQYF
DNA: TGTGCCAGCAGCCCGACAGGGACCGGCGAGCAGTACTTC

V: TRBV4-1
D: .
size: .
J: TRBJ1-5
CDR3: CASSQAQGQINQPQHF
DNA: TGCGCCAGCAGCCAAGCTCAAGGACAGATCAATCAGCCCCAGCATTTT

V: TRBV11-2
D: .
size: .
J: TRBJ2-1
CDR3: CASSLGSATEQFF
DNA: TGTGCCAGCAGCTTAGGCAGTGCAACTGAGCAGTTCTTC

V: TRBV6-2/TRBV6-3
D: .
size: .
J: TRBJ2-6
CDR3: CASSFRGAGANVLTF
DNA: TGTGCCAGCAGTTTCAGGGGAGCTGGGGCCAACGTCCTGACTTTC

V: TRBV2
D: .
size: .
J: TRBJ2-1
CDR3: CASSARIGEQFF
DNA: TGTGCCAGCAGTGCTAGGATTGGTGAGCAGTTCTTC

V: TRBV6-5
D: TRBD1
size: .
J: TRBJ2-7
CDR3: CASSHRGAAYEQYF
DNA: TGTGCCAGCAGCCACAGGGGGGCCGCCTACGAGCAGTACTTC

V: TRBV28
D: TRBD1
size: .
J: TRBJ1-2
CDR3: CASRTGVYGYTF
DNA: TGTGCCAGCAGAACAGGGGTGTATGGCTACACCTTC

V: TRBV27
D: .
size: few
J: TRBJ1-1
CDR3: CASSPGIMNTEAFF
DNA: TGTGCCAGCAGTCCAGGGATCATGAACACTGAAGCTTTCTTT

V: TRBV30
D: .
size: few
J: TRBJ2-7
CDR3: CAWRSKQGAGEQYF
DNA: TGTGCCTGGAGGAGTAAACAGGGAGCAGGGGAGCAGTACTTC

V: TRBV7-2
D: .
size: .
J: TRBJ2-5
CDR3: CASSYLRGQETQYF
DNA: TGTGCCAGCAGCTACCTCAGGGGCCAAGAGACCCAGTACTTC

V: TRBV19
D: .
size: .
J: TRBJ1-1
CDR3: CASSQGMYTEAFF
DNA: TGTGCCAGTAGCCAGGGTATGTACACTGAAGCTTTCTTT

V: TRBV30
D: .
size: .
J: TRBJ1-1
CDR3: CAWSVGGNSEAFF
DNA: TGTGCCTGGAGTGTAGGGGGAAACTCTGAAGCTTTCTTT

V: TRBV29-1
D: .
size: .
J: TRBJ2-1
CDR3: CSVSVGQTIIAYNEQFF
DNA: TGCAGCGTTTCGGTGGGACAAACCATTATTGCTTACAATGAGCAGTTCTTC

V: TRBV7-9
D: .
size: .
J: TRBJ1-1
CDR3: CANRDPEGTEAFF
DNA: TGTGCCAACCGGGACCCGGAGGGGACTGAAGCTTTCTTT

V: TRBV28
D: TRBD1
size: .
J: TRBJ1-2
CDR3: CATDRGSGYTF
DNA: TGTGCCACCGACAGGGGGAGCGGCTACACCTTC

V: TRBV2
D: TRBD1
size: few
J: TRBJ2-7
CDR3: CASSVPQQGPSYEQYF
DNA: TGTGCCAGCAGTGTACCCCAACAGGGGCCTTCCTACGAGCAGTACTTC

V: TRBV6-5
D: .
size: .
J: TRBJ1-2
CDR3: CASSYSNSYGYTF
DNA: TGTGCCAGCAGTTACTCGAACAGCTATGGCTACACCTTC

V: TRBV4-3
D: .
size: once
J: TRBJ2-2
CDR3: CASSQDVGAGELFF
DNA: TGCGCCAGCAGCCAAGATGTCGGGGCCGGGGAGCTGTTTTTT

V: TRBV19
D: TRBD1
size: .
J: TRBJ2-4
CDR3: CASSVPGQGALAKNIQYF
DNA: TGTGCCAGTAGTGTTCCGGGACAGGGGGCACTGGCCAAAAACATTCAGTACTTC

V: TRBV27
D: .
size: .
J: TRBJ2-7
CDR3: CASSPDYQAYEQYF
DNA: TGTGCCAGCAGCCCGGACTACCAAGCCTACGAGCAGTACTTC

V: TRBV28
D: .
size: .
J: TRBJ2-2
CDR3: CASSLREYTGELFF
DNA: TGTGCCAGCAGTTTACGGGAGTACACCGGGGAGCTGTTTTTT

V: TRBV4-2
D: TRBD1
size: .
J: TRBJ1-4
CDR3: CASSQGQGENEKLFF
DNA: TGTGCCAGCAGCCAGGGACAGGGCGAGAATGAAAAACTGTTTTTT

V: TRBV28
D: TRBD1
size: .
J: TRBJ1-3
CDR3: CASSFRTGGSPGNTIYF
DNA: TGTGCCAGCAGTTTCCGTACAGGGGGGAGTCCTGGAAACACCATATATTTT

V: TRBV11-3
D: .
size: .
J: TRBJ1-2
CDR3: CASSLMSTANYGYTF
DNA: TGTGCCAGCAGCTTAATGTCCACAGCTAACTATGGCTACACCTTC

V: TRBV5-6
D: TRBD2
size: .
J: TRBJ2-3
CDR3: CASSSIAGWDADTQYF
DNA: TGTGCCAGCAGCTCCATAGCGGGGTGGGACGCAGATACGCAGTATTTT

V: TRBV7-8
D: .
size: once
J: TRBJ2-7
CDR3: CASSPQLRGTAYEQYF
DNA: TGTGCCAGCAGCCCCCAGCTGAGGGGGACGGCCTACGAGCAGTACTTC

V: TRBV19
D: .
size: .
J: TRBJ2-5
CDR3: CASSPIQGEETQYF
DNA: TGTGCCAGTAGTCCTATACAGGGAGAAGAGACCCAGTACTTC

V: TRBV5-4
D: .
size: few
J: TRBJ2-2
CDR3: CASRPDLGAANTGELFF
DNA: TGTGCCAGCCGCCCCGATCTGGGGGCCGCGAACACCGGGGAGCTGTTTTTT

V: TRBV7-2
D: .
size: .
J: TRBJ2-7
CDR3: CASSRQDYEQYF
DNA: TGTGCCAGCAGCCGACAGGACTACGAGCAGTACTTC

V: TRBV5-4
D: .
size: .
J: TRBJ2-6
CDR3: CASSRGLILSGANVLTF
DNA: TGTGCCAGCAGCCGGGGACTTATACTCTCTGGGGCCAACGTCCTGACTTTC